Below are 17 T cell receptor beta chains sequenced from a single sample in a study of T cells expressing NK-cell markers. Following a re-call of the 5' RACE reads, TCRdb has one entry per CDR3 protein and lacks DNA. The listing records about 440,000 distinct CDR3 sequences. Sequencing was carried out using blood T cells: a sorted CD56 or NKG2C T cell subset, CD4+ or CD8+ T cells, or bulk PBMC T cells (not recorded which). Receptors were obtained from a woman aged 18 to 69 in good health.

The chain couples TRBV5-4 to TRBJ2-7; TCRdb names TRBD1, which stays unverified in the absence of DNA. CDR1 SGHNT and CDR2 YYREEE come from the germline V gene (reference sequence). CDR3 length equals 14 residues. The chain's CDR3 is CASSSVTGFSEQYF.

The CDR3 loop reads CASLERGSFYNEQFF. The chain has TRBV6-1 and TRBJ2-1; the TRBD2 assignment by TCRdb is unverifiable without DNA. The CDR3 sequence is 15 residues long. Per the germline V gene, CDR1 is MNHNS and CDR2 is SASEGT.

V gene TRBV6-1 combines with J gene TRBJ2-7; TCRdb returns TRBD2, unconfirmable since there is no DNA. CDR1 is MNHNS and CDR2 is SASEGT in the germline V gene. This CDR3 is 15 amino acids long. Here the CDR3 reads CASSDGTSGSYEQYF.

The V call is TRBV27, the J call TRBJ2-3; the TCRdb D gene call, TRBD2, has no DNA to confirm it. The CDR3 extends over 17 amino acids. Per germline, CDR1 MNHEY and CDR2 SMNVEV (reference sequence). The CDR3 is CASSPRLAWGAADTQYF.

This rearrangement joins TRBV29-1 to TRBJ2-2; absent DNA, TCRdb's TRBD1 call cannot be checked. CDR1 and CDR2 (germline): SQVTM, ANQGSEA. The CDR3 is made up of 16 amino acids. Here the CDR3 reads CSVVIRTVANTGELFF.

The chain links TRBV12-3 or TRBV12-4 to TRBJ2-3; as DNA is missing, the TRBD1 call by TCRdb cannot be tested. The CDR3 consists of 13 residues. CDR3 loop: CASTRDGKDTQYF.

The gene calls are TRBV6-2 or TRBV6-3 and TRBJ1-2; TCRdb's D call of TRBD1 is untestable without DNA. CDR3 length: 16 amino acids. Germline assignment: CDR1 MNHEY and CDR2 SVGEGT. The CDR3 spells CASSFYRDTSNYGYTF.

The chain has TRBV4-1 and TRBJ2-4; TCRdb reports TRBD2, a call that lacks DNA to check it against. This CDR3 is 15 amino acids long. Germline V gives CDR1 MGHRA, CDR2 YSYEKL. This CDR3 reads CASSPRSALEGIQYF.

V gene TRBV4-3 combines with J gene TRBJ2-3; TCRdb lists TRBD2, though no DNA is available to test this call. There are 14 residues in the CDR3. Germline values: CDR1 LGHNA, CDR2 YSLEER. The CDR3 loop is CASSQLGDTDTQYF.

The chain uses TRBV12-3 or TRBV12-4 and TRBJ2-3. The CDR3 is made up of 13 amino acids. CDR3 in amino acids: CASSLVATDTQYF.

V gene TRBV29-1 combines with J gene TRBJ1-4; TCRdb calls TRBD1, which cannot be checked without DNA. Per germline, CDR1 SQVTM and CDR2 ANQGSEA. This CDR3 has 14 amino acids. The CDR3 spells CSVEVGQGWRKLFF. The full variable domain, rest sourced from reference TRBV29-1 and TRBJ1-4, is SAVISQKPSRDICQRGTSLTIQCQVDSQVTMMFWYRQQPGQSLTLIATANQGSEATYESGFVIDKFPISRPNLTFSTLTVSNMSPEDSSIYLCSVEVGQGWRKLFFGSGTQLSVL.

The genes are TRBV6-2 or TRBV6-3 and TRBJ2-1; TCRdb selects TRBD1, and the lack of DNA leaves this call unchecked. CDR1 and CDR2 from the germline V gene are MNHEY and SVGEGT. The CDR3 consists of 13 residues. CDR3 sequence reads: CACNRGLENEQFF.

This sequence joins TRBV20-1 and TRBJ2-1; TCRdb's D call, TRBD2, is unchecked because there is no DNA. The CDR3 is 18 amino acids. Germline V CDR1 and CDR2: DFQATT, SNEGSKA (reference sequence). The CDR3: CSATVGTEREWGYNEQFF.

The genes are TRBV12-3 or TRBV12-4 and TRBJ1-2; the D call of TRBD1 rests on TCRdb alone, since no DNA is present to check it. The CDR3 contains 16 residues. The CDR3 spells CASSLHRKAPLYGYTF.

V and J are TRBV21-1 and TRBJ2-3. TRBV21-1 is a pseudogene. This CDR3 is 13 amino acids long. CDR3: CASSNPTMDTQYF.

The rearrangement joins TRBV28 to TRBJ2-1; without DNA, the TCRdb call of TRBD1 cannot be checked. The CDR3 consists of 14 residues. Germline loops: CDR1 MDHEN, CDR2 SYDVKM. This chain's CDR3 is CAGSRDQPYNEQFF. Full variable domain (outside the CDR3, taken from reference TRBV28 and TRBJ2-1): DVKVTQSSRYLVKRTGEKVFLECVQDMDHENMFWYRQDPGLGLRLIYFSYDVKMKEKGDIPEGYSVSREKKERFSLILESASTNQTSMYLCAGSRDQPYNEQFFGPGTRLTVL.

Here the CDR3 reads CASSRTGAPRTQYF. The rearrangement uses TRBV6-1 and TRBJ2-5; TCRdb proposes TRBD1, but this gene call is untestable without DNA. Germline V gives CDR1 MNHNS, CDR2 SASEGT. The CDR3 spans 14 residues.